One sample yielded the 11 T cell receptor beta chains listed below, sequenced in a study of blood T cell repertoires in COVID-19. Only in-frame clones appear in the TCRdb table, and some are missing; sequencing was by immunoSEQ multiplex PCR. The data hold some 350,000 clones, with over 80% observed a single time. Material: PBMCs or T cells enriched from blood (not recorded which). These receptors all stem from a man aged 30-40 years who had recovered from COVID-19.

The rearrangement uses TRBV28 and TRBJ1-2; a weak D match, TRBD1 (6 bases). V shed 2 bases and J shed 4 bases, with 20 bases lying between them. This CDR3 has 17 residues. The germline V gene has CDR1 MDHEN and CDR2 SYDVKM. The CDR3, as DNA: TGTGCCAGCAGTTTAGTCCGCCAGAGGGACACCCGCTATGGCTACACCTTC. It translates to CASSLVRQRDTRYGYTF.

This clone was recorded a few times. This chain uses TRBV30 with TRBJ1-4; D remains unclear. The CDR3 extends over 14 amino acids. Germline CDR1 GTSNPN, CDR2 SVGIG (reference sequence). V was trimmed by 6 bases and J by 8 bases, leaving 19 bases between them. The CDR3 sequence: CACLRLGGGEKLFF. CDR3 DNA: TGTGCCTGCCTGCGCTTGGGAGGAGGGGAAAAACTGTTTTTT.

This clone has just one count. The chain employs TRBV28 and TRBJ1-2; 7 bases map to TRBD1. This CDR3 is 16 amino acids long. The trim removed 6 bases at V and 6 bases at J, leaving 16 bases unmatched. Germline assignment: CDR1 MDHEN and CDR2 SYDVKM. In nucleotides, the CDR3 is TGTGCCAGCAGGCCCGGGACAGACCTCTCTAAGAATGGCTACACCTTC. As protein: CASRPGTDLSKNGYTF.

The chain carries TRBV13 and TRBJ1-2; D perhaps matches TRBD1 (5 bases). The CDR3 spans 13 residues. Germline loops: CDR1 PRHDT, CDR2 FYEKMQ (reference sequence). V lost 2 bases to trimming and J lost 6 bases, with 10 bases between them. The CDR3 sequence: CASSLNRGNGYTF. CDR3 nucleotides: TGTGCCAGCAGCTTAAATAGGGGAAATGGCTACACCTTC.

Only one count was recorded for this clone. The CDR3 DNA is TGTGCCAGCTCCTTACTAGCGGGGGCCTACAATGAGCAGTTCTTC. This sequence encodes CASSLLAGAYNEQFF. This chain links TRBV27 with TRBJ2-1; 11 nucleotides line up with TRBD2. Germline values: CDR1 MNHEY, CDR2 SMNVEV (reference sequence). The J segment lost 2 bases and the V segment lost 8 bases, leaving 5 bases of the junction unmatched. This CDR3 region has 15 residues.

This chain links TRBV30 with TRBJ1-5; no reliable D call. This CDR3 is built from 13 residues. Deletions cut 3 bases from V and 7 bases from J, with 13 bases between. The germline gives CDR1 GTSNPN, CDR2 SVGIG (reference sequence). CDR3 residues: CAWSGEVGQPQHF. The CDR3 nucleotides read TGTGCCTGGAGCGGGGAAGTTGGACAGCCCCAGCATTTT. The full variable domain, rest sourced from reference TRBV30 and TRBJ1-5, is SQTIHQWPATLVQPVGSPLSLECTVEGTSNPNLYWYRQAAGRGLQLLFYSVGIGQISSEVPQNLSASRPQDRQFILSSKKLLLSDSGFYLCAWSGEVGQPQHFGDGTRLSIL.

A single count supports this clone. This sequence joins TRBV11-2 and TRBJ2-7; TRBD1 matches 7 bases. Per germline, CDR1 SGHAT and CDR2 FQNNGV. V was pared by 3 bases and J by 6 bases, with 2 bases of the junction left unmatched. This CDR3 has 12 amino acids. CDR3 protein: CASSLGQSEQYF. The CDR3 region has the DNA TGTGCCAGCAGCTTGGGACAGAGCGAGCAGTACTTC.

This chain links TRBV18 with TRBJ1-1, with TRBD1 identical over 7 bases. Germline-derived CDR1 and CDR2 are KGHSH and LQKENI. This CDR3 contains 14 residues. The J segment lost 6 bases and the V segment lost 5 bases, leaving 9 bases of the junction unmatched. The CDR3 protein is CASSVGQVGAEAFF. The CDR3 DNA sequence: TGTGCCAGCTCAGTCGGACAGGTAGGCGCTGAAGCTTTCTTT.

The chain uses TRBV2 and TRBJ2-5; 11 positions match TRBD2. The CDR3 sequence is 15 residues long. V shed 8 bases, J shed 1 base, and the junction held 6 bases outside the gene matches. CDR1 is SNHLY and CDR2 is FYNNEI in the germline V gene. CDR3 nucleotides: TGTGCCAGCCGTCCTAGCGGGGGGACCCAAGAGACCCAGTACTTC. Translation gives CASRPSGGTQETQYF.

The CDR3 sequence: CASSIREGDTQYF. For the CDR3, the DNA is TGTGCCAGTAGTATACGGGAGGGAGATACGCAGTATTTT. The chain joins TRBV19 to TRBJ2-3, with 8 bases fitting TRBD2. Germline values: CDR1 LNHDA, CDR2 SQIVND (reference sequence). Trimming removed 2 bases from V and 5 bases from J; junction bases left unmatched: 0. The CDR3 contains 13 residues. Full variable domain (missing parts from reference TRBV19 and TRBJ2-3): DGGITQSPKYLFRKEGQNVTLSCEQNLNHDAMYWYRQDPGQGLRLIYYSQIVNDFQKGDIAEGYSVSREKKESFPLTVTSAQKNPTAFYLCASSIREGDTQYFGPGTRLTVL.

The CDR3 sequence is CASSVGLFSGANVLTF. CDR3 in DNA: TGTGCCAGCAGCGTCGGACTTTTCTCTGGGGCCAACGTCCTGACTTTC. The chain has TRBV7-9 and TRBJ2-6; weak D call: TRBD2 (5 bases). CDR3 length: 16 amino acids. Germline assignment: CDR1 SEHNR and CDR2 FQNEAQ (reference sequence). V was shortened by 5 bases and J by 0 bases, with 11 bases between the two germline ends.